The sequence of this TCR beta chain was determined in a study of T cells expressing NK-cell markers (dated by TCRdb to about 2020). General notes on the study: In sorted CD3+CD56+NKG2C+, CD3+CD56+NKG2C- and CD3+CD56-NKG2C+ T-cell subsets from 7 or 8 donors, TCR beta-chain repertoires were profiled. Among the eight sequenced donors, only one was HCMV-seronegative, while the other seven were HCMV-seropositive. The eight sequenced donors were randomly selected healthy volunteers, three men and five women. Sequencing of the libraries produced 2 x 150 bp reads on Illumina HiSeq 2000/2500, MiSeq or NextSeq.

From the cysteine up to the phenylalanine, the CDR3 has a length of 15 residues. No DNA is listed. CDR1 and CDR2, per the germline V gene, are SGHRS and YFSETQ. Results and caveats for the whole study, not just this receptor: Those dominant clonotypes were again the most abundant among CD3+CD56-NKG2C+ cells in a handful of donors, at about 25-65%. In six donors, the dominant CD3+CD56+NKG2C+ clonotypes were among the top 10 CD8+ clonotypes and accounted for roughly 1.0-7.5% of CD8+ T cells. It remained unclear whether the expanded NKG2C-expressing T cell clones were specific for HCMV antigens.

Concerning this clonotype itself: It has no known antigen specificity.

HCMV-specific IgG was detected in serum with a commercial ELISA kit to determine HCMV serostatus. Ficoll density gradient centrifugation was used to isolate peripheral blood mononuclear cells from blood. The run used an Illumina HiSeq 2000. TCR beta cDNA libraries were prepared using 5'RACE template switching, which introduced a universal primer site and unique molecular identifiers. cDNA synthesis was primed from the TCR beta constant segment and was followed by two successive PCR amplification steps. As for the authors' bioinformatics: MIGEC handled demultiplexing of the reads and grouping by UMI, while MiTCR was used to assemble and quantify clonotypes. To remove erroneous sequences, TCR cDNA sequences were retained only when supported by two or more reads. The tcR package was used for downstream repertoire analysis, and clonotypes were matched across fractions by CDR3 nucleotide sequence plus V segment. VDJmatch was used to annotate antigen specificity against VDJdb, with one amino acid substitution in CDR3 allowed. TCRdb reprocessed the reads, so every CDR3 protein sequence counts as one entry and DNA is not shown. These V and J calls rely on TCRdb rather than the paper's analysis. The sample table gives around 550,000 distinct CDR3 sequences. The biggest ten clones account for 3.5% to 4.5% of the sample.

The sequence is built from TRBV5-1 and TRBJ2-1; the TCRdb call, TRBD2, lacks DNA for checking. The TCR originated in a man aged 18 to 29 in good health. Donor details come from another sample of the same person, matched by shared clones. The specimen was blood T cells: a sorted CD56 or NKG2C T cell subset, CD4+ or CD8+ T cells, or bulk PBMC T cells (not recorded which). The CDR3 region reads CASSLSGRGGTEQFF. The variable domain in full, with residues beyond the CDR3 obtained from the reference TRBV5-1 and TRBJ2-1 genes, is KAGVTQTPRYLIKTRGQQVTLSCSPISGHRSVSWYQQTPGQGLQFLFEYFSETQRNKGNFPGRFSGRQFSNSRSEMNVSTLELGDSALYLCASSLSGRGGTEQFFGPGTRLTVL.